The 19 T cell receptor beta chains below were found in one sample sequenced in a study of blood T cell repertoires in COVID-19 (dated by TCRdb to about 2020). Libraries were built with the immunoSEQ multiplex PCR assay. What TCRdb holds here is the immuneACCESS table cut down to in-frame rearrangements. Part of the clones is not present; checked against another copy, under half of the missing clones reflect an unresolved V gene, and the others are unexplained. Present in this sample are about 120,000 clones, under 95% of which were seen just once. Approximately 3.7% of the sample is held by the ten biggest clonotypes. Specimen: peripheral blood. Every receptor here comes from a man aged 50 to 59 with active COVID-19.

This clone was counted only a few times. This rearrangement joins TRBV21-1 to TRBJ2-4; TRBD1 is taken as the D call from the table, unchecked against the DNA. TRBV21-1 is a documented pseudogene. The CDR3 is 17 residues long. CDR3 coding DNA: TGTGCCAGCAGCGCACAGACCGGGACAGGGGGGTGGGACATTCAGTACTTC. It specifies CASSAQTGTGGWDIQYF.

This sequence joins TRBV12-3 or TRBV12-4 and TRBJ1-1; unclear D gene. CDR3 length equals 13 residues. With 7 bases removed from V and 0 bases from J, the gap between germline ends came to 9 bases. CDR3 sequence: CASTIGLNTEAFF. CDR3 sequence (DNA): TGTGCCAGCACCATCGGGTTGAACACTGAAGCTTTCTTT.

The V gene is TRBV18, the J gene TRBJ2-7; D may be TRBD1 (6 bases). Trimming shortened V by 3 bases and J by 2 bases, and 11 bases separated the two germline ends. Looked up from germline, CDR1 is KGHSH and CDR2 is LQKENI. CDR3 length: 14 residues. The CDR3 protein is CASSPTQGTYEQYV. The DNA of the CDR3 is TGTGCCAGCTCACCGACACAGGGAACCTACGAGCAGTACGTC.

This clone was found once. The V call is TRBV3-1 (or the pseudogene TRBV3-2), the J call TRBJ1-4; D is possibly TRBD1 (5 bases). The germline CDR1 and CDR2 sequences are LGHDT and YNNKEL (reference sequence). The CDR3 consists of 13 residues. The germline V and J ends were trimmed by 1 base and 7 bases, with 7 bases remaining between them. The CDR3 reads CASSQGGGEKLFF. CDR3 in DNA: TGTGCCAGCAGCCAAGGCGGGGGTGAAAAACTGTTTTTT.

The rearrangement links TRBV6-6 to TRBJ2-7; D gene ambiguous. This CDR3 has 15 amino acids. Germline V gives CDR1 MNHNY, CDR2 SVGAGI (reference sequence). The V and J ends lost 2 bases and 2 bases respectively, with 13 bases between them. CDR3 DNA sequence: TGTGCCAGCAGTTACGATACCACACCCCCCTACGAGCAGTACGTC. Its protein product is CASSYDTTPPYEQYV.

V usage is TRBV3-1 (or the pseudogene TRBV3-2) and J usage is TRBJ1-2; D ambiguous. V was clipped by 3 bases and J by 7 bases, with 12 bases between them. The CDR3 is 13 residues long. Germline V gives CDR1 LGHDT, CDR2 YNNKEL (reference sequence). This chain's CDR3 is CASSHEGWAGYTF. CDR3 DNA sequence: TGTGCCAGCAGCCATGAGGGCTGGGCTGGCTACACCTTC.

The chain has TRBV2 and TRBJ2-2, with 11 bases lining up with TRBD1. The CDR3 is made up of 16 amino acids. Trimming took 8 bases from V and 7 from J; bases not matched to a gene: 12. CDR1 is SNHLY and CDR2 is FYNNEI in the germline V gene. The CDR3 DNA sequence: TGTGCCAGCTGGAAGGACAGGGGGCAGAAGAACGGGGAGCTGTTTTTT. Its translation: CASWKDRGQKNGELFF.

The CDR3 protein is CASSPPVNSGSDTQYF. CDR3 nucleotide sequence: TGTGCCAGCTCACCACCGGTTAATAGCGGTTCAGATACGCAGTATTTT. This sequence joins TRBV18 and TRBJ2-3; a weak D match, TRBD2 (6 bases). The CDR3 is made up of 16 amino acids. Per germline, CDR1 KGHSH and CDR2 LQKENI. Trimming left V 0 bases short and J 4 bases short, with 14 bases between.

The V call is TRBV11-2, the J call TRBJ2-1; 12 positions agree with TRBD2. The V gene's germline CDR1 is SGHAT and CDR2 FQNNGV. V trimming: 4 bases; J trimming: 5 bases; junction bases outside the gene matches: 12. The CDR3 spans 18 residues. As DNA, the CDR3 is TGTGCCAGCAGCTCGCGGTTTGTTACTAGCGGGGGGAACAATGAGCAGTTCTTC. This codes for CASSSRFVTSGGNNEQFF.

This clone was observed a single time. V gene TRBV5-1 combines with J gene TRBJ1-1; D is perhaps TRBD1 (6 bases). The germline V gene encodes CDR1 SGHRS and CDR2 YFSETQ. The ends were cut back, 2 bases at V and 0 bases at J, with 11 bases in the middle. CDR3 length: 15 residues. CDR3 protein: CASSLQGRLNTEAFF. CDR3 nucleotides: TGCGCCAGCAGCTTACAGGGACGGTTGAACACTGAAGCTTTCTTT.

As to this clone: Compared with germline, one end of the junction differs, possibly owing to a read error. This CDR3 is CASSFALDRRIHF. As DNA, the CDR3 is TGTGCCAGCAGCTTCGCCCTAGACAGGCGAATCCACTTC. The chain combines TRBV6-5 with TRBJ1-2, with a weak D call TRBD1 (6 bases). CDR1 MNHEY and CDR2 SVGAGI come from the germline V gene. This CDR3 region has 13 residues.

This chain uses TRBV2 with TRBJ1-1; unclear D gene. V gave up 3 bases and J gave up 5 bases, with 13 bases separating them. Germline CDR1 SNHLY, CDR2 FYNNEI. CDR3 length equals 14 residues. The CDR3 DNA is TGTGCCAGCAGTGAGCTGGCTGGCCGTACTGAAGCTTTCTTT. The encoded protein is CASSELAGRTEAFF.

The V call is TRBV15, the J call TRBJ2-7, with D unclear. V was cut by 4 bases and J by 2 bases, with 12 bases left in between. From germline, CDR1 is LNHNV and CDR2 YYDKDF (reference sequence). CDR3 length: 14 amino acids. In DNA form, the CDR3 reads TGTGCCACCAGCACCCGACCAGGCGCCTACGAGCAGTACGTC. It codes for CATSTRPGAYEQYV.

This clone was seen only once. The chain uses TRBV3-1 (or the pseudogene TRBV3-2) and TRBJ2-6, with D possibly being TRBD1 (5 bases). V lost 5 bases and J 1 base, leaving 21 bases between the germline ends. The V gene's germline CDR1 is LGHDT and CDR2 YNNKEL (reference sequence). The CDR3 totals 19 residues. CDR3 loop: CASSTPSATASSGANVLTF. The CDR3, as DNA: TGTGCCAGCAGCACCCCGTCCGCGACAGCTTCATCTGGGGCCAACGTCCTGACTTTC.

The chain combines TRBV4-1 with TRBJ2-5; 11 bases align to TRBD2. From germline, CDR1 is MGHRA and CDR2 YSYEKL. V lost 4 bases and J lost 3; bases outside the gene matches: 4. The CDR3 is made up of 15 amino acids. The CDR3 nucleotides are TGCGCCAGCAGCCCGACGGGACTAGCGGAAGAGACCCAGTACTTC. This sequence encodes CASSPTGLAEETQYF.

The DNA for the CDR3 is TGCGCCAGCAGCCAAAATGGCAAAGATACCTTC. Its translation is CASSQNGKDTF. The gene calls are TRBV4-1 and TRBJ1-2; no definite D call. Trimming shortened V by 2 bases and J by 14 bases, and 12 bases separated the two germline ends. This CDR3 contains 11 residues. Germline-derived CDR1 and CDR2 are MGHRA and YSYEKL.

This chain joins TRBV7-8 and TRBJ2-7; tentative D call: TRBD2 (6 bases). Trimming pared 3 bases from V and 0 bases from J, leaving 12 bases between. The CDR3 covers 15 residues. CDR1 and CDR2 (germline): SGHVS, FQNEAQ. In DNA form, the CDR3 reads TGTGCCAGCAGCTTGGAGGGAGGAAGCTCCTACGAGCAGTACGTC. It encodes CASSLEGGSSYEQYV.

The rearrangement uses TRBV2 and TRBJ2-6; D gene ambiguous. The CDR3 extends over 15 amino acids. The germline V gene encodes CDR1 SNHLY and CDR2 FYNNEI. The V end was cut by 6 bases, the J end by 0 bases, with 9 bases between. The CDR3 protein is CASRPPSSGANVLTF. The CDR3, as DNA: TGTGCCAGCAGGCCACCTAGCTCTGGGGCCAACGTCCTGACTTTC.

The chain employs TRBV9 and TRBJ1-2; 8 positions match TRBD1. With V trimmed by 0 bases and J by 5 bases, 3 bases remained unmatched. This CDR3 comprises 14 residues. Germline assignment: CDR1 SGDLS and CDR2 YYNGEE. The CDR3 nucleotides read TGTGCCAGCAGCGTAGCAGGGGGCGGGTATGGCTACACCTTC. As protein: CASSVAGGGYGYTF.